These T cell receptor beta chains were read from a single sample in a study of cytomegalovirus exposure and HLA in healthy donors. The protocol was immunoSEQ multiplex PCR, while the TCRdb copy is restricted to in-frame clones and leaves out a portion. The repertoire holds about 130,000 clones, with about 70% as singletons. The sequenced sample consisted of PBMCs. Source of these receptors: a woman aged 60-70 years in good health and CMV-seropositive. The CDR3 runs from the conserved cysteine through the conserved F or W. The D gene is left open where the match is weak. Clone size is not always given. Where it is, it says once, few, many or a class for expanded clones.

clone_size: few; j_call: TRBJ1-1; v_call: TRBV6-1; d_call: -; cdr3_nt: TGTGCCAGCAGTGAGGGGGCATACCGAATCGGTGGGAACACTGAAGCTTTCTTT; cdr3_aa: CASSEGAYRIGGNTEAFF
clone_size: few; j_call: TRBJ2-6; v_call: TRBV19; d_call: TRBD1; cdr3_nt: TGTGCCACATCAGACAGGGGTGGCTCTGGGGCCAACGTCCTGACTTTC; cdr3_aa: CATSDRGGSGANVLTF
clone_size: -; j_call: TRBJ2-1; v_call: TRBV10-3; d_call: -; cdr3_nt: TGTGCCACGGGAAAAGTCGATGGGCGAAACAATGAGCAGTTCTTC; cdr3_aa: CATGKVDGRNNEQFF
clone_size: -; j_call: TRBJ2-3; v_call: TRBV5-1; d_call: TRBD2; cdr3_nt: TGCGCCAGCAGCTACCTACCCACTAGCGGGGGGGTCAGTTGGGCAGATACGCAGTATTTT; cdr3_aa: CASSYLPTSGGVSWADTQYF
clone_size: -; j_call: TRBJ1-3; v_call: TRBV5-4; d_call: -; cdr3_nt: TGTGCCAGCAGCTTTCGGGGAGGAAACACCATATATTTT; cdr3_aa: CASSFRGGNTIYF
clone_size: -; j_call: TRBJ2-1; v_call: TRBV5-5; d_call: -; cdr3_nt: TGTGCCAGCAGCTTGAGTGCGAGCTCCTACAATGAGCAGTTCTTC; cdr3_aa: CASSLSASSYNEQFF
clone_size: -; j_call: TRBJ2-7; v_call: TRBV10-1; d_call: -; cdr3_nt: TGCGCCAGCAGTGAGATAGGGGGGGCGATATACGAGCAGTACTTC; cdr3_aa: CASSEIGGAIYEQYF
clone_size: -; j_call: TRBJ2-1; v_call: TRBV28; d_call: -; cdr3_nt: TGTGCCAGCAGTTTTAGCCCAAGCACCGACTTCTCATTTACCTACAATGAGCAGTTCTTC; cdr3_aa: CASSFSPSTDFSFTYNEQFF
clone_size: once; j_call: TRBJ2-6; v_call: TRBV11-2; d_call: TRBD1; cdr3_nt: TGTGCCAGCAGCTCCCGGACAGGGCGTCGTTCTGGGGCCAACGTCCTGACTTTC; cdr3_aa: CASSSRTGRRSGANVLTF
clone_size: -; j_call: TRBJ2-6; v_call: TRBV10-3; d_call: -; cdr3_nt: TGTGCCATCAGTTCGTTAGACAGGACCGGGGCCAACGTCCTGACTTTC; cdr3_aa: CAISSLDRTGANVLTF
clone_size: -; j_call: TRBJ2-3; v_call: TRBV19; d_call: TRBD1; cdr3_nt: TGTGCCAGTAGTATTTCGACAGGGATAGGAACAGATACGCAGTATTTT; cdr3_aa: CASSISTGIGTDTQYF
clone_size: -; j_call: TRBJ1-4; v_call: TRBV7-9; d_call: -; cdr3_nt: TGTGCCAGCAGCTTAGACGGGAGTACTAATGAAAAACTGTTTTTT; cdr3_aa: CASSLDGSTNEKLFF
clone_size: -; j_call: TRBJ1-1; v_call: TRBV10-3; d_call: -; cdr3_nt: TGTGCCATCAGTGCGGCCAGGGGAAGCGGGAACACTGAAGCTTTCTTT; cdr3_aa: CAISAARGSGNTEAFF
clone_size: -; j_call: TRBJ2-4; v_call: TRBV29-1; d_call: -; cdr3_nt: TGCAGCGTTGAATTGGGGGCCTCCGCCAAAAACATTCAGTACTTC; cdr3_aa: CSVELGASAKNIQYF
clone_size: -; j_call: TRBJ2-5; v_call: TRBV19; d_call: TRBD1; cdr3_nt: TGTGCCAGTAGTTCGAGTCGACAGGGCTGGGAGACCCAGTACTTC; cdr3_aa: CASSSSRQGWETQYF
clone_size: -; j_call: TRBJ1-1; v_call: TRBV7-9; d_call: -; cdr3_nt: TGTGCCAGCAGCTTAGAAGGGGTAATGAACACTGAAGCTTTCTTT; cdr3_aa: CASSLEGVMNTEAFF
clone_size: -; j_call: TRBJ2-7; v_call: TRBV7-8; d_call: TRBD1; cdr3_nt: TGTGCCAGCAGCGGGACAGGACAGGGCTACGAGCAGTACTTC; cdr3_aa: CASSGTGQGYEQYF
clone_size: -; j_call: TRBJ1-2; v_call: TRBV18; d_call: -; cdr3_nt: TGTGCCAGCTCACCCCCTGGCAATGGCTACACCTTC; cdr3_aa: CASSPPGNGYTF
clone_size: -; j_call: TRBJ2-7; v_call: TRBV6-5; d_call: TRBD1; cdr3_nt: TGTGCCAGCAGTTACTCGTACAGGGGTGATACCTACGAGCAGTACTTC; cdr3_aa: CASSYSYRGDTYEQYF
clone_size: -; j_call: TRBJ2-7; v_call: TRBV9; d_call: TRBD1; cdr3_nt: TGTGCCAGCAGCGTCTCCGGACAGGGTTCCTACGAGCAGTACTTC; cdr3_aa: CASSVSGQGSYEQYF
clone_size: -; j_call: TRBJ1-1; v_call: TRBV6-5; d_call: TRBD1; cdr3_nt: TGTGCCAGCAGTACCTCCGGGACAGCATTTGAAGCTTTCTTT; cdr3_aa: CASSTSGTAFEAFF
clone_size: -; j_call: TRBJ2-7; v_call: TRBV5-6; d_call: -; cdr3_nt: TGTGCCAGCAGTAGTGAAATCGAGCAGTACTTC; cdr3_aa: CASSSEIEQYF
clone_size: -; j_call: TRBJ2-5; v_call: TRBV27; d_call: TRBD2; cdr3_nt: TGTGCCAGCAGTTCCACTACTAGCGGACAAGAGACCCAGTACTTC; cdr3_aa: CASSSTTSGQETQYF
clone_size: -; j_call: TRBJ1-6; v_call: TRBV9; d_call: TRBD1; cdr3_nt: TGTGCCAGCAGCGTAGCCTCCGGGACAGCAGATTCACCCCTCCACTTT; cdr3_aa: CASSVASGTADSPLHF
clone_size: -; j_call: TRBJ2-7; v_call: TRBV6-1; d_call: TRBD1; cdr3_nt: TGTGCCAGCACCTGGACAGGGGGAATTGTCGACGAGCAGTACTTC; cdr3_aa: CASTWTGGIVDEQYF
clone_size: -; j_call: TRBJ1-1; v_call: TRBV2; d_call: TRBD1; cdr3_nt: TGTGCCAGCAGTCCCGACAGGGGGCGTAACACTGAAGCTTTCTTT; cdr3_aa: CASSPDRGRNTEAFF
clone_size: -; j_call: TRBJ2-1; v_call: TRBV2; d_call: TRBD2; cdr3_nt: TGTGCCAGCAGTGAAGCTCTCCAGCGGGGGGGCAGCTATGAGCAGTTCTTC; cdr3_aa: CASSEALQRGGSYEQFF
clone_size: -; j_call: TRBJ1-4; v_call: TRBV7-9; d_call: -; cdr3_nt: TGTGCCAGCAGCCGACGGACAGCCCTTAATGAAAAACTGTTTTTT; cdr3_aa: CASSRRTALNEKLFF
clone_size: -; j_call: TRBJ2-5; v_call: TRBV5-1; d_call: TRBD2; cdr3_nt: TGCGCCAGCAGCTTGGCCAGCGGGGTAGAGATCCAGTACTTC; cdr3_aa: CASSLASGVEIQYF
clone_size: -; j_call: TRBJ1-1; v_call: TRBV2; d_call: -; cdr3_nt: TGTGCCAGCAGGCCAGGATCAGAAGCTTTCTTT; cdr3_aa: CASRPGSEAFF
clone_size: -; j_call: TRBJ1-1; v_call: TRBV5-6; d_call: TRBD1; cdr3_nt: TGTGCCAGCAGCCCGGGGACAGGGCCGTACACTGAAGCTTTCTTT; cdr3_aa: CASSPGTGPYTEAFF
clone_size: -; j_call: TRBJ1-4; v_call: TRBV6-4; d_call: TRBD1; cdr3_nt: TGTGCCAGCAGTGACCTTCCACAAGGGACAGCCCATGAAAAACTGTTTTTT; cdr3_aa: CASSDLPQGTAHEKLFF
clone_size: -; j_call: TRBJ2-3; v_call: TRBV6-5; d_call: -; cdr3_nt: TGTGCCAGCAGTTACTCGGTTCAGGGAACAGATACGCAGTATTTT; cdr3_aa: CASSYSVQGTDTQYF
clone_size: -; j_call: TRBJ2-5; v_call: TRBV5-1; d_call: TRBD1; cdr3_nt: TGCGCCAGCAGACCAACAGGGGGCGAAGAGACCCAGTACTTC; cdr3_aa: CASRPTGGEETQYF
clone_size: -; j_call: TRBJ2-5; v_call: TRBV14; d_call: TRBD2; cdr3_nt: TGTGCCAGCAGCCAAGATCTGGGACTACTCCAAGAGACCCAGTACTTC; cdr3_aa: CASSQDLGLLQETQYF
clone_size: -; j_call: TRBJ2-1; v_call: TRBV29-1; d_call: TRBD2; cdr3_nt: TGCAGCGTTGAAGAATTCGCAGCGGGGGGGCAGTTCTTC; cdr3_aa: CSVEEFAAGGQFF
clone_size: -; j_call: TRBJ1-2; v_call: TRBV9; d_call: -; cdr3_nt: TGTGCCAGCAGCGCCTACGACTATGGCTACACCTTC; cdr3_aa: CASSAYDYGYTF
clone_size: few; j_call: TRBJ2-3; v_call: TRBV6-5; d_call: TRBD2; cdr3_nt: TGTGCCAGCAGTTACGCCGGGAGTAGCGGGGTTACGCAGTATTTT; cdr3_aa: CASSYAGSSGVTQYF
clone_size: -; j_call: TRBJ1-4; v_call: TRBV19; d_call: TRBD1; cdr3_nt: TGTGCCAGTAGTAGGGGGGACAGGGTTGCTAATGAAAAACTGTTTTTT; cdr3_aa: CASSRGDRVANEKLFF
clone_size: once; j_call: TRBJ1-1; v_call: TRBV7-9; d_call: TRBD1; cdr3_nt: TGTTCCAGCAGCCTACGCCAGGGGGCTAACAGTGAAGCTTTCTTT; cdr3_aa: CSSSLRQGANSEAFF
clone_size: -; j_call: TRBJ1-5; v_call: TRBV5-1; d_call: -; cdr3_nt: TGCGCCAGCAGCCCCGGAGACAGCCCGGAGCCCCAGCATTTT; cdr3_aa: CASSPGDSPEPQHF
clone_size: -; j_call: TRBJ1-1; v_call: TRBV29-1; d_call: TRBD1; cdr3_nt: TGCAGCGTATCAAGCCCGATAGGGGGCAAGGAAGCTTTCTTT; cdr3_aa: CSVSSPIGGKEAFF
clone_size: -; j_call: TRBJ2-1; v_call: TRBV19; d_call: TRBD2; cdr3_nt: TGTGCCAGTAGTCCGGGACTAGGGGACTACAATGAGCAGTTCTTC; cdr3_aa: CASSPGLGDYNEQFF
clone_size: -; j_call: TRBJ1-1; v_call: TRBV9; d_call: TRBD1; cdr3_nt: TGTGCCAGCAGCGTAGGGGGGGAGACAGGGAAGGAAGCTTTCTTT; cdr3_aa: CASSVGGETGKEAFF